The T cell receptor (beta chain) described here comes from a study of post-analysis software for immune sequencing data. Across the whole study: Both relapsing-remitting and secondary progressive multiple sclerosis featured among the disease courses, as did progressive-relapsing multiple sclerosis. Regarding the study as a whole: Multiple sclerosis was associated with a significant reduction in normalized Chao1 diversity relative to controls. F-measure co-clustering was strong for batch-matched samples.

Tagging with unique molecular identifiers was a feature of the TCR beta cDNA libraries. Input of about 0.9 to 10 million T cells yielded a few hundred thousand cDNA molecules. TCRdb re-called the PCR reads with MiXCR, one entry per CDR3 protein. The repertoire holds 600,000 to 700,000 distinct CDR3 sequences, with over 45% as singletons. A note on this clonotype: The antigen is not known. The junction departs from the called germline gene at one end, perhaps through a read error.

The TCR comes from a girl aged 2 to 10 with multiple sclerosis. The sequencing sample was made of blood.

CDR3 region: CASSHTRGDSPPHF. In nucleotides, the CDR3 is TGTGCCAGCAGCCACACACGCGGTGATTCACCCCCCCACTTT. The rearrangement uses TRBV12-3 or TRBV12-4 and TRBJ1-6, with no clear D. The CDR3 spans 14 residues.